These 15 T cell receptor beta chains share one sample of origin, sequenced in a study of radiation and T cells in renal cell carcinoma. The time point: baseline pretreatment blood. Treatment reported: 15 Gy SBRT to primary tumor, nephrectomy 4 weeks later. Sequencing was performed with immunoSEQ multiplex PCR; in TCRdb, only in-frame clones are kept and a portion is missing. The sample consists of about 150,000 clones, roughly 90% of them appearing once. The sequencing here drew on blood, taken from a patient whose treatment included radiotherapy and nephrectomy. The receptor source for this set is a woman aged 45-65 years with renal cell carcinoma.

This chain links TRBV2 with TRBJ2-3, with D tentatively TRBD1 (6 bases). Germline V gene sequence: CDR1 SNHLY, CDR2 FYNNEI. V was clipped by 4 bases and J by 2 bases, with 13 bases between them. The CDR3 has 15 residues. Here the CDR3 reads CASSVGRGLTDTQYF. The DNA of the CDR3 is TGTGCCAGCAGTGTGGGCAGGGGCCTCACAGATACGCAGTATTTT.

The chain uses TRBV6-5 and TRBJ1-2; 10 bases are shared with TRBD1. Germline V gene lookup returns CDR1 MNHEY and CDR2 SVGAGI. CDR3 length equals 14 residues. Trimming removed 6 bases from V and 7 bases from J; junction bases left unmatched: 8. The CDR3 DNA is TGTGCCAGCAGGGTTCCTAGGACAGGGGGTGGCTACACCTTC. Protein: CASRVPRTGGGYTF.

The chain employs TRBV6-1 and TRBJ2-7, with D possibly TRBD1 on 5 matching bases. The CDR3 contains 15 residues. CDR1 is MNHNS, CDR2 SASEGT, per germline. Trimming removed 6 bases from V and 3 bases from J, with 18 bases in between. The CDR3: CASSARQGSFYEQYF. The CDR3 nucleotides read TGTGCCAGCAGCGCCCGGCAGGGCTCCTTCTACGAGCAGTACTTC.

The chain joins TRBV18 to TRBJ1-4; D is ambiguous. Germline V gives CDR1 KGHSH, CDR2 LQKENI. V lost 0 bases, J lost 2 bases, and 7 bases lay in between. The CDR3 spans 15 residues. This CDR3 reads CASSPPWGTNEKLFF. CDR3 sequence (DNA): TGTGCCAGCTCACCACCCTGGGGTACTAATGAAAAACTGTTTTTT.

The genes are TRBV7-2 and TRBJ1-3, with D tentatively TRBD1 (5 bases). The CDR3 totals 16 residues. CDR1 and CDR2 from the germline V gene are SGHTA and FQGNSA. The V and J ends lost 5 bases and 8 bases respectively, with 22 bases between them. CDR3 amino acids: CASSASQGSVGHTIYF. Here the CDR3 DNA reads TGTGCCAGCAGCGCATCTCAGGGATCTGTCGGGCACACCATATATTTT.

The V call is TRBV7-2, the J call TRBJ1-6, with 10 bases matching TRBD1. The CDR3 is 15 residues long. Germline assignment: CDR1 SGHTA and CDR2 FQGNSA. V shed 6 bases, J shed 6 bases, and the junction held 5 bases outside the gene matches. The CDR3 sequence: CASSRQGARNSPLHF. The DNA for the CDR3 is TGTGCCAGCAGTCGACAGGGGGCGCGTAATTCACCCCTCCACTTT.

J is TRBJ2-1 and V is TRBV7-2; tentatively, D is TRBD1 (6 bases). The germline V gene has CDR1 SGHTA and CDR2 FQGNSA. The V gene lost 1 base and the J gene lost 8 bases, with 15 bases spanning the gap. CDR3 length: 15 residues. The DNA of the CDR3 is TGTGCCAGCAGCTTAGGGCAGGGGTTAGGCGATGAGCAGTTCTTC. Amino acids: CASSLGQGLGDEQFF.

The chain links TRBV7-3 to TRBJ1-1; no definite D call. Per the germline V gene, CDR1 is SGHTA and CDR2 is FQGTGA. V was trimmed by 3 bases and J by 5 bases, leaving 7 bases between them. CDR3 size: 12 residues. The CDR3 coding sequence is TGTGCCAGCAGCTTCTCGGGAACTGAAGCTTTCTTT. This gives the protein CASSFSGTEAFF. The complete variable domain, with remaining parts taken from reference TRBV7-3 and TRBJ1-1, reads GAGVSQTPSNKVTEKGKYVELRCDPISGHTALYWYRQSLGQGPEFLIYFQGTGAADDSGLPNDRFFAVRPEGSVSTLKIQRTERGDSAVYLCASSFSGTEAFFGQGTRLTVV.

This clone appeared a few times. The chain carries TRBV18 and TRBJ1-1, with unresolved D. Germline values: CDR1 KGHSH, CDR2 LQKENI. The CDR3 runs 14 residues. Between the trimmed V and J ends, which lost 0 bases and 4 bases, there was a span of 9 bases. For the CDR3, the DNA is TGTGCCAGCTCACCACCTGTACTCTCCACTGAAGCTTTCTTT. This codes for CASSPPVLSTEAFF. The full variable domain, with the rest looked up from reference TRBV18 and TRBJ1-1, is NAGVMQNPRHLVRRRGQEARLRCSPMKGHSHVYWYRQLPEEGLKFMVYLQKENIIDESGMPKERFSAEFPKEGPSILRIQQVVRGDSAAYFCASSPPVLSTEAFFGQGTRLTVV.

The rearrangement joins TRBV12-5 to TRBJ1-3, with no clear D. The CDR3 has 15 amino acids. V lost 0 bases and J 4 bases, leaving 10 bases between the germline ends. Per germline, CDR1 LGHNT and CDR2 FRNRAP. CDR3 coding DNA: TGTGCTAGTGGTTTGGTAATCCTGGGGGGAAACACCATATATTTT. Its translation is CASGLVILGGNTIYF.

This chain uses TRBV10-3 with TRBJ2-7; D remains unclear. Germline CDR1 reads ENHRY; CDR2 reads SYGVKD. Trimming took off 5 bases at V and 7 bases at J, with 12 bases between the two ends. The CDR3 is made up of 12 amino acids. In DNA form, the CDR3 reads TGTGCCATCAGTCAACTATCTAATGAGCAGTACTTC. Its protein product is CAISQLSNEQYF.

The V call is TRBV7-9, the J call TRBJ1-1; the D gene is possibly TRBD1 (5 bases). V lost 1 base and J 4 bases, leaving 13 bases between the germline ends. This CDR3 has 15 amino acids. From germline, CDR1 is SEHNR and CDR2 FQNEAQ (reference sequence). The CDR3: CASSLGGSGGTEAFF. CDR3 bases: TGTGCCAGCAGCTTAGGCGGCAGTGGGGGCACTGAAGCTTTCTTT.

This clone was picked up one time. V usage is TRBV6-1 and J usage is TRBJ2-1; TRBD1 matches 7 bases. The CDR3 is 14 residues long. Trimming took 7 bases from V and 5 from J; bases not matched to a gene: 8. Germline CDR1 MNHNS, CDR2 SASEGT. The CDR3 spells CASIRTQGDNEQFF. CDR3 sequence (DNA): TGTGCCAGCATCCGAACGCAGGGGGACAATGAGCAGTTCTTC.

The V and J genes are TRBV7-9 and TRBJ2-7; D gene uncertain. Germline CDR1 is SEHNR and CDR2 is FQNEAQ (reference sequence). The CDR3 covers 12 residues. Trimming removed 4 bases from V and 2 bases from J, with 6 bases in between. The CDR3 DNA reads TGTGCCAGCAGCTACGAAGCCTACGAGCAGTACTTC. Encoded protein: CASSYEAYEQYF.

The chain joins TRBV19 to TRBJ2-5; TRBD1 matches at 9 bases. The V and J ends lost 3 bases and 6 bases, in that order; junction bases with no gene match: 8. The length of the CDR3 is 15 residues. Per the germline V gene, CDR1 is LNHDA and CDR2 is SQIVND (reference sequence). CDR3 sequence (DNA): TGTGCCAGTAGTATGTCTCCGGGACAGGGAAAGACCCAGTACTTC. Protein product: CASSMSPGQGKTQYF.